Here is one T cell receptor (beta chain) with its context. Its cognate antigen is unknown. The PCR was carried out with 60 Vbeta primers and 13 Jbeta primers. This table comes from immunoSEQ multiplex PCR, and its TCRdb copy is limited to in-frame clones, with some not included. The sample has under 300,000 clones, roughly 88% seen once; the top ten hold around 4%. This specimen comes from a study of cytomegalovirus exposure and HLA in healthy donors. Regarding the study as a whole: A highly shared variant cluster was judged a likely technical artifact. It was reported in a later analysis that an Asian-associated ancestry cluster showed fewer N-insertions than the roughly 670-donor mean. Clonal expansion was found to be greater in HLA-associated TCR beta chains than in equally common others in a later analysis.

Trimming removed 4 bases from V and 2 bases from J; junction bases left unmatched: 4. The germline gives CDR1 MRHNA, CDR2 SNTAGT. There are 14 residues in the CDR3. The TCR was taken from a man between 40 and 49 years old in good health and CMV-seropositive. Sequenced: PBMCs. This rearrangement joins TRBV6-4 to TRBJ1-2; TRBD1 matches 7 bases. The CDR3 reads CASSAGGGNYGYTF. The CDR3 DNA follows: TGTGCCAGCAGTGCCGGAGGGGGCAACTATGGCTACACCTTC.